Below, 3 T cell receptor beta chains from the same sample are listed, as sequenced in a study of T cells expressing NK-cell markers (dated by TCRdb to the early 2020s). The library was built by means of 5' RACE. Reads for this sample came from an Illumina HiSeq 2000. One entry per CDR3 protein sequence results from the TCRdb reprocessing of the reads, with DNA left out. This sample's records show 150,000 to 200,000 distinct CDR3 sequences. Less than 20% of the sample goes to the ten largest clones. The sample consisted of blood T cells: a sorted CD56 or NKG2C T cell subset, CD4+ or CD8+ T cells, or bulk PBMC T cells (not recorded which). These receptors were taken from a woman aged 18 to 75 in good health.

The rearrangement links TRBV29-1 to TRBJ1-5; TCRdb designates TRBD1, a call that cannot be tested without DNA. The CDR3 extends over 13 amino acids. Germline V CDR1 and CDR2: SQVTM, ANQGSEA. CDR3 sequence: CSVSRGVGQPQHF.

The chain is built from TRBV10-3 and TRBJ1-2. CDR3 length: 12 residues. Germline V gene data show CDR1 as ENHRY and CDR2 as SYGVKD. The CDR3 here is CAISETDYGYTF.

The chain recombines TRBV3-1 with TRBJ2-5; TCRdb reports TRBD2, a call that lacks DNA to check it against. This CDR3 has 14 amino acids. Germline V gene sequence: CDR1 LGHDT, CDR2 YNNKEL (reference sequence). The CDR3 here is CASSPRLDQETQYF.